The clone carrying this TCR beta chain was seen only once. Antigen unknown. This sample stems from a study of blood T cells in healthy people across ages. Study results and limitations: Donors of long life had a larger count of naive CD4+ cells and greater diversity than aged donors.

Primed by a sample-barcoded 5' primer and a J-beta primer mix, a second PCR proceeded for about 7 to 12 cycles. Every single cDNA molecule received a tag from a template-switch adaptor with 12 random nucleotides. Each CDR3 protein is one row after TCRdb ran MiXCR on the 5' RACE reads. This sample yields 1.2 million to 1.5 million distinct CDR3 sequences, of which about 40% are seen a single time; 7% to 9% belongs to the top ten. This receptor was taken from a woman younger than 35 in good health. Sequenced material: blood.

CDR3 protein: CASSPGSSLGFQPQHF. The CDR3 DNA reads as TGTGCCAGCAGCCCGGGGAGCTCCCTGGGGTTTCAGCCCCAGCATTTT. This chain links TRBV5-6 with TRBJ1-5; no definite D call. With 4 bases removed from V and 6 bases from J, the gap between germline ends came to 20 bases. The CDR3 consists of 16 residues. Germline assignment: CDR1 SGHDT and CDR2 YYEEEE.